The subject of this entry is one T cell receptor beta chain. CDR3 size: 16 residues. Trimming stripped 6 bases from V and 4 bases from J, with 17 bases between. Looked up from germline, CDR1 is SGHRS and CDR2 is YFSETQ. This record comes from a study of CD8 T cells in ankylosing spondylitis. Libraries for TCR beta were made by quantitative 5'-RACE with molecular barcodes. TCRdb recomputed calls from the 5' RACE reads with MiXCR, one row per CDR3 protein. The sample lists some 250,000 distinct CDR3 sequences; 20% to 30% were seen once. This receptor was taken from a male donor with ankylosing spondylitis or in good health (not recorded which). Material for sequencing was blood, either unsorted or a sorted T cell fraction (not recorded which). The chain combines TRBV5-1 with TRBJ2-6, with D unclear. The CDR3 region is CASTQNTGPGANVLTF. For the CDR3, the DNA is TGCGCCAGCACCCAAAATACGGGTCCCGGGGCCAACGTCCTGACTTTC.